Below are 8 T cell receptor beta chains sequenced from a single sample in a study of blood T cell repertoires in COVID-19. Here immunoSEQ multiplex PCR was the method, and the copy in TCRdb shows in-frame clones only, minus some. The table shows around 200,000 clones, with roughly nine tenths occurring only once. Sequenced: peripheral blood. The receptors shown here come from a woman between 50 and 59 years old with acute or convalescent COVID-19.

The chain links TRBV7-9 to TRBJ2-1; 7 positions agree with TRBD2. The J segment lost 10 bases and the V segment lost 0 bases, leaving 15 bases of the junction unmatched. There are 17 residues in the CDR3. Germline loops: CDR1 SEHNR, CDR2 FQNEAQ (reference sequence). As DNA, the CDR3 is TGTGCCAGCAGCTTAGCGCGTCGGGATGCGGGAGCGGGGGAGCAGTTCTTC. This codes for CASSLARRDAGAGEQFF. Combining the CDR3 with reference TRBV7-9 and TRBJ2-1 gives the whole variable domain DTGVSQNPRHKITKRGQNVTFRCDPISEHNRLYWYRQTLGQGPEFLTYFQNEAQLEKSRLLSDRFSAERPKGSFSTLEIQRTEQGDSAMYLCASSLARRDAGAGEQFFGPGTRLTVL.

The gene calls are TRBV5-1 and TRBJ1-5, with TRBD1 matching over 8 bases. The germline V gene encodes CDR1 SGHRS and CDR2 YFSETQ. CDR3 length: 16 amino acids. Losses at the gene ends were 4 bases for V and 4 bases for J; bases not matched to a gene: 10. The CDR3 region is CASSPMPGGRNQPQHF. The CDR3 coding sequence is TGCGCCAGCAGCCCGATGCCAGGGGGCCGGAATCAGCCCCAGCATTTT.

CDR3 DNA sequence: TGTGCCAGCTCACCAGAGGGCATTTCCAACTATGGCTACACCTTC. Translated, it gives CASSPEGISNYGYTF. The chain is built from TRBV18 and TRBJ1-2; D is undetermined. Germline loops: CDR1 KGHSH, CDR2 LQKENI. The CDR3 spans 15 residues. Trimming pared 2 bases from V and 2 bases from J, leaving 12 bases between.

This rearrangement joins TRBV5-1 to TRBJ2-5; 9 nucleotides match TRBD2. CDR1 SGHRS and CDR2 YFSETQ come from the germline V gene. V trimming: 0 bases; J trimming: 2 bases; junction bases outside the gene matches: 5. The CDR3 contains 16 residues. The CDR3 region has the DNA TGCGCCAGCAGCTTGGGGGCCGCGGGGGGGCAAGAGACCCAGTACTTC. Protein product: CASSLGAAGGQETQYF.

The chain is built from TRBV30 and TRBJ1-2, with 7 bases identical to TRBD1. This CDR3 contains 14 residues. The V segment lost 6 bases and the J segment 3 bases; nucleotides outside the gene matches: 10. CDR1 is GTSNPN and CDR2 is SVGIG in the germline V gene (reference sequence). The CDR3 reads CACAKEGQDYGYTF. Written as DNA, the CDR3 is TGTGCCTGCGCAAAGGAAGGACAGGACTATGGCTACACCTTC.

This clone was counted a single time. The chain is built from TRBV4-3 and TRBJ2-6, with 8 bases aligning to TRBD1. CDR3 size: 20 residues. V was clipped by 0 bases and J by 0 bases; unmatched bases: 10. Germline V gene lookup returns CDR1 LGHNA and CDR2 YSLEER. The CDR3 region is CASSQEFPAGGRSGANVLTF. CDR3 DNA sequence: TGCGCCAGCAGCCAAGAATTCCCAGCAGGGGGCCGCTCTGGGGCCAACGTCCTGACTTTC.

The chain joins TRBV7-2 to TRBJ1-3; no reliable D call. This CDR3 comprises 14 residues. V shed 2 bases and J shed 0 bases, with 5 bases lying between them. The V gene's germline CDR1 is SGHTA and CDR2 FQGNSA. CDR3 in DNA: TGTGCCAGCAGCTTATGGAGCTCTGGAAACACCATATATTTT. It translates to CASSLWSSGNTIYF.

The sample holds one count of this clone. CDR3 DNA sequence: TGCGCCAGCAGCCACACTAACCCAGATACGCAGTATTTT. Amino acid sequence: CASSHTNPDTQYF. The J gene is TRBJ2-3, the V gene TRBV5-1; no definite D call. Germline V gene sequence: CDR1 SGHRS, CDR2 YFSETQ. The CDR3 contains 13 residues. V dropped 4 bases and J dropped 4 bases, with 10 bases sitting between them.